This T cell receptor (beta chain) appears in the sequencing data of a study of shared clonotypes between healthy human individuals. Study-level background: Researchers assigned three CD4 naive, three CD4 memory, two CD8 naive and one CD8 memory plate to each donor.

Subsets obtained from CD4+ cells comprised CD45RA+ naive and CD45RA-negative memory cells. As to this clone: Its specificity is unknown. At one of its ends the junction is not consistent with the germline gene, which may arise from a read error.

TCRdb's copy holds only in-frame clones and misses some; the assay was immunoSEQ multiplex PCR. Here the sample spans about 2.4 million clones, approximately 93% being singletons. Study conclusions and caveats: The study generally estimated greater richness for naive than memory subsets.

The specimen was naive CD4+ T cells from PBMCs. Subset described: CD45RA+ positively selected. This TCR came from a man between 18 and 35 years old in good health. Some clones in this sample may be carry-over from other donors' samples.

CDR3: CSALYGRSF. CDR3 coding DNA: TGCAGCGCACTATACGGACGGAGTTTT. The chain links TRBV29-1 to TRBJ1-4; D ambiguous. Per the germline V gene, CDR1 is SQVTM and CDR2 is ANQGSEA. This CDR3 has 9 residues.